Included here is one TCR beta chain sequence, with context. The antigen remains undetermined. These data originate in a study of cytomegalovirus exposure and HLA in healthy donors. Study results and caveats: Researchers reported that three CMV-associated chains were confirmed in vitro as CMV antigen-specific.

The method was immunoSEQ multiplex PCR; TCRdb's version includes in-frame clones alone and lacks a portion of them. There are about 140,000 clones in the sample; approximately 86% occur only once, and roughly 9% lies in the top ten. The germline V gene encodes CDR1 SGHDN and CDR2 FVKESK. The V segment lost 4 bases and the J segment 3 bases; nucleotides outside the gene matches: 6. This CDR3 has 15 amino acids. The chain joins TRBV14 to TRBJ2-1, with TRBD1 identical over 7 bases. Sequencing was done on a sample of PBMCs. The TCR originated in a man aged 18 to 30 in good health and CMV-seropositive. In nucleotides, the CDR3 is TGTGCCAGCAGCCCGCCGGGACAGATCTACAATGAGCAGTTCTTC. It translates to CASSPPGQIYNEQFF.